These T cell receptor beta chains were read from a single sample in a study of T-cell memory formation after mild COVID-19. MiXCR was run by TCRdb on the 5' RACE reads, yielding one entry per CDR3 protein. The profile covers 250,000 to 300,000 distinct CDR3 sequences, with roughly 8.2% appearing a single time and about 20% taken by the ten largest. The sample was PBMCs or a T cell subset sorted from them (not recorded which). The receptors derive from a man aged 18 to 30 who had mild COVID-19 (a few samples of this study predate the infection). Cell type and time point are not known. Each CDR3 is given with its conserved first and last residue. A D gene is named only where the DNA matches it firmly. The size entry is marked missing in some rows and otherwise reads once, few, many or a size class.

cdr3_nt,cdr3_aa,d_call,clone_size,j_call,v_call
TGTGCCAGCAGCCAAGTTGAGTCAGGCAATCAGCCCCAGCATTTT,CASSQVESGNQPQHF,.,many,TRBJ1-5,TRBV4-2
TGTGCCAGCAGCTACCAGGGATTCTCCTACAATGAGCAGTTCTTC,CASSYQGFSYNEQFF,.,many,TRBJ2-1,TRBV7-2
TGCGCCTCAGGGGCAGACTTCTCTGGAAACACCATATATTTT,CASGADFSGNTIYF,.,few,TRBJ1-3,TRBV5-1
TGTGCCAGCAGTTCGTCTTTCAGGACCGGGGAGCTGTTTTTT,CASSSSFRTGELFF,.,.,TRBJ2-2,TRBV6-5
TGTGCCAGCAGCCACACTAGCGGGGGGACCGCTAGCACAGATACGCAGTATTTT,CASSHTSGGTASTDTQYF,TRBD2,.,TRBJ2-3,TRBV7-9
TGTGCCAGCAGCCAAGACAGGGTTTTTCGTTTCGATGAGCAGTTCTTC,CASSQDRVFRFDEQFF,.,few,TRBJ2-1,TRBV14
TGTGCCAGCAGCTCCGGAGGGGTCGGCGGGGGCAATCAGCCCCAGCATTTT,CASSSGGVGGGNQPQHF,.,few,TRBJ1-5,TRBV7-2
TGCGCCAGCAGCCAAGACAGCGGTAGAGAAAAACTGTTTTTT,CASSQDSGREKLFF,.,few,TRBJ1-4,TRBV5-1
TGTGCCAGCAGCCTGGTACAGGGCGGTAGGGACGGGGAGCTGTTTTTT,CASSLVQGGRDGELFF,.,few,TRBJ2-2,TRBV28
TGTGCCAGCAGGACAGGGTCCGGGGAGCTGTTTTTT,CASRTGSGELFF,TRBD1,.,TRBJ2-2,TRBV7-6
TGTGCCAGCAGCCAATTCGTGGGGGGCTCCTACGAGCAGTACTTC,CASSQFVGGSYEQYF,.,few,TRBJ2-7,TRBV4-2
TGTGCCAGCGCGACACAGGTATTGGATACGCAGTATTTT,CASATQVLDTQYF,.,few,TRBJ2-3,TRBV7-2
TGTGCCAGCAGTTACGATGCCGGGAGCACGAACACTGAAGCTTTCTTT,CASSYDAGSTNTEAFF,.,.,TRBJ1-1,TRBV6-6
TGTGCCAGCAGCCAACACAGGGCTGACTACAATGAGCAGTTCTTC,CASSQHRADYNEQFF,.,.,TRBJ2-1,TRBV11-3
TGCGCCAGCAGCTTGGACAGACTAGGCATGCAAGAGACCCAGTACTTC,CASSLDRLGMQETQYF,.,many,TRBJ2-5,TRBV5-1
TGTGCCAGCAGTGTCCCGGGACAGGGTTCAGGCACTGAAGCTTTCTTT,CASSVPGQGSGTEAFF,TRBD1,.,TRBJ1-1,TRBV12-3/TRBV12-4
TGCGCCAGCAGTGAACAAGCCCCCGCGAACACCGGGGAGCTGTTTTTT,CASSEQAPANTGELFF,.,many,TRBJ2-2,TRBV10-2
TGCGCCAGCAGCTCAGGGGGACTGCGCTCCTACAATGAGCAGTTCTTC,CASSSGGLRSYNEQFF,.,.,TRBJ2-1,TRBV5-1
TGCGCCAGCAGCCAAGAGGACAGTTTCTCCTACGAGCAGTACTTC,CASSQEDSFSYEQYF,.,few,TRBJ2-7,TRBV4-3
TGTGCCAGCAGTTTACAGGGAACTGACTATGGCTACACCTTC,CASSLQGTDYGYTF,.,few,TRBJ1-2,TRBV7-8
TGCGCCAGCAGCCAAGATCAGCTCCTAGGGGGACCCCTCCACTTT,CASSQDQLLGGPLHF,.,few,TRBJ1-6,TRBV4-1
TGTGCCAGCAGCCCACCGGTCCGCCGGGACCGGAGCTCCTACAATGAGCAGTTCTTC,CASSPPVRRDRSSYNEQFF,.,.,TRBJ2-1,TRBV7-9
TGTGCCAGCAGTGCCGGGGGAGGAGGTTCACCCCTCCACTTT,CASSAGGGGSPLHF,.,many,TRBJ1-6,TRBV6-1